Following are 9 T cell receptor beta chains from one sample sequenced in a study of blood T cell repertoires in COVID-19. Sequenced by immunoSEQ multiplex PCR; TCRdb stores in-frame clones only, minus some. The data show 490,000 or so clones, approximately 90% seen once. The specimen was PBMCs or T cells enriched from blood (not recorded which). These receptor sequences come from a woman aged 60-75 years who had recovered from COVID-19.

This clone was seen a single time. The chain uses TRBV5-1 and TRBJ1-1, with 9 bases that match TRBD1. This CDR3 is built from 14 residues. The ends lost 3 bases at V and 5 bases at J; junction bases unmatched: 5. CDR1 is SGHRS and CDR2 is YFSETQ in the germline V gene. The CDR3 here is CASSSDRGGTEAFF. CDR3 bases: TGCGCCAGCAGCTCGGACAGGGGAGGGACTGAAGCTTTCTTT.

V gene TRBV4-1 combines with J gene TRBJ1-1; 7 nucleotides agree with TRBD1. CDR3 length equals 13 residues. V lost 8 bases, J lost 1 base, and 4 bases stayed unmatched. Per the germline V gene, CDR1 is MGHRA and CDR2 is YSYEKL. Here the CDR3 reads CASSRTGNTEAFF. The CDR3 region has the DNA TGCGCCAGCTCGAGGACAGGGAACACTGAAGCTTTCTTT.

This clone was seen a few times. The genes are TRBV5-6 and TRBJ2-2, with D possibly matching TRBD1 (6 bases). Germline V CDR1 and CDR2: SGHDT, YYEEEE. This CDR3 comprises 14 residues. The ends were cut back, 4 bases at V and 3 bases at J, with 10 bases in the middle. Here the CDR3 reads CASSHREHTGELFF. The CDR3 coding sequence is TGTGCCAGCAGCCACAGGGAACACACCGGGGAGCTGTTTTTT.

The gene calls are TRBV15 and TRBJ2-7, with 7 bases matching TRBD1. CDR3 length: 15 residues. Germline trimming cut 4 bases from V and 2 bases from J; bases unmatched to any gene: 8. CDR1 and CDR2 (germline): LNHNV, YYDKDF (reference sequence). CDR3 nucleotide sequence: TGTGCCACCAGCATCCTACAGGGGCCCACCTACGAGCAGTACTTC. This sequence encodes CATSILQGPTYEQYF.

The CDR3 DNA follows: TGTGCCAGCAGCCCCTCAGGGAACACCGGGGAGCTGTTTTTT. It translates to CASSPSGNTGELFF. J is TRBJ2-2 and V is TRBV9, with D hard to call. The germline V gene encodes CDR1 SGDLS and CDR2 YYNGEE. Trimming shortened V by 4 bases and J by 1 base, and 8 bases separated the two germline ends. This CDR3 spans 14 amino acids. Supplemented by reference TRBV9 and TRBJ2-2, the full variable domain reads DSGVTQTPKHLITATGQRVTLRCSPRSGDLSVYWYQQSLDQGLQFLIQYYNGEERAKGNILERFSAQQFPDLHSELNLSSLELGDSALYFCASSPSGNTGELFFGEGSRLTVL.

The chain couples TRBV5-1 to TRBJ1-1, with D maybe TRBD1 (5 bases). The CDR3 is 15 residues long. V gave up 0 bases and J gave up 1 base, with 10 bases separating them. From germline, CDR1 is SGHRS and CDR2 YFSETQ. The CDR3 sequence: CASSLGQTGNTEAFF. DNA of the CDR3: TGCGCCAGCAGCTTGGGACAGACCGGGAACACTGAAGCTTTCTTT.

The V call is TRBV6-5, the J call TRBJ2-5; D is unresolved. The CDR3 covers 13 residues. The ends were cut back, 7 bases at V and 2 bases at J, with 11 bases in the middle. Per germline, CDR1 MNHEY and CDR2 SVGAGI. DNA for the CDR3: TGTGCCAGCACCCCCCCGACTCAAGAGACCCAGTACTTC. Amino acid sequence: CASTPPTQETQYF.

The V and J genes are TRBV10-2 and TRBJ2-6, with D uncertain. The CDR3 spans 16 residues. Germline V gene lookup returns CDR1 WSHSY and CDR2 SAAADI. V was clipped by 4 bases and J by 0 bases, with 10 bases between them. CDR3 residues: CASSVNRYSGANVLTF. As DNA, the CDR3 is TGCGCCAGCAGTGTTAACCGCTACTCTGGGGCCAACGTCCTGACTTTC.

J is TRBJ2-3 and V is TRBV27, with TRBD1 as a possible D gene (5 bases). V lost 5 bases and J 0 bases, leaving 9 bases between the germline ends. This CDR3 is built from 14 residues. The V gene's germline CDR1 is MNHEY and CDR2 SMNVEV (reference sequence). In nucleotides, the CDR3 is TGTGCCAGCAGTCGGCAGGGTAGCACAGATACGCAGTATTTT. Translated, it gives CASSRQGSTDTQYF.